A selection of T cell receptor beta chains follows, all from one sample in a study of technical replicates of blood from several donors. Using immunoSEQ multiplex PCR, the repertoire was profiled, and TCRdb retains in-frame clones only, with some absent. The data contain roughly 97,000 clones, around 96% of them seen just once; the ten biggest clones take up about 0.36%. The sequencing input was T cells isolated from PBMCs. These TCRs come from a human donor in good health. Each CDR3 is given with its conserved first and last residue. The D gene is left open where the match is weak. The size entry is marked missing in some rows and otherwise reads once, few, many or a size class.

>once|TRBD1|TRBV30|TRBJ2-7
TGTGCCTGGAGTGAGGACAGGGACTACGAGCAGTACTTC
CAWSEDRDYEQYF
>NA|TRBD1|TRBV7-3|TRBJ1-2
TGTGCCAGCAGCTTATACAGGGGGCCCTATAGCTACACCTTC
CASSLYRGPYSYTF
>NA|NA|TRBV27|TRBJ1-1
TGTGCCAGCAGTTTTCTAGCGGAGACTGAAGCTTTCTTT
CASSFLAETEAFF
>NA|TRBD1|TRBV29-1|TRBJ2-7
TGCAGCGTTGAATCCGGGACAGGGGTCGAGCAGTACTTC
CSVESGTGVEQYF
>NA|TRBD2|TRBV6-4|TRBJ2-1
TGTGCCAGCAGTGACTCGGCGGGAGGGAGCGATGAGCAGTTCTTC
CASSDSAGGSDEQFF
>NA|TRBD1|TRBV20-1|TRBJ2-7
TGCAGTGCGGGACAGGGGAGGGTGCAGTACTTC
CSAGQGRVQYF
>NA|TRBD2|TRBV27|TRBJ2-5
TGTGCCAGCACTAAATACGGACTAGCGTTTGGGGGGAACCAAGAGACCCAGTACTTC
CASTKYGLAFGGNQETQYF
>once|TRBD1|TRBV11-3|TRBJ1-2
TGTGCCAGCAGCTTAGCAGGGGGAAGAGGCTACACCTTC
CASSLAGGRGYTF
>NA|NA|TRBV28|TRBJ1-4
TGTGCCAGCAGTAGCTCGGGGAGGGGCGAAGAAAAACTGTTTTTT
CASSSSGRGEEKLFF
>NA|NA|TRBV28|TRBJ1-5
TGTGCCAGTAGGCGCAGCGACGATAGCAATCAGCCCCAGCATTTT
CASRRSDDSNQPQHF
>NA|NA|TRBV30|TRBJ1-1
TGTGCCTGGAGCCCTTTTGCCAGGGGCAACACTGAAGCTTTCTTT
CAWSPFARGNTEAFF
>NA|TRBD2|TRBV7-7|TRBJ2-7
TGTGCTAGCAGCTTAAAAACTAGCGGGAGGACACATATCTCCTACGAGCAGTACTTC
CASSLKTSGRTHISYEQYF
>NA|NA|TRBV19|TRBJ2-4
TGTGCCAGTATAGGCGAGGCTTTAAACATTCAGTACTTC
CASIGEALNIQYF
>NA|NA|TRBV27|TRBJ1-1
TGTGCCAGCAGTTCACCGACAGATGCCCCCTCTGAAGCTTTCTTT
CASSSPTDAPSEAFF
>NA|TRBD1|TRBV10-3|TRBJ1-4
TGTGCCATCAGGGGACAGGGAGGAGGAAAACTGTTTTTT
CAIRGQGGGKLFF
>once|TRBD2|TRBV5-1|TRBJ2-1
TGCGCCAGCAGCTGGGGAGCGGGGAGCTCCTACAATGAGCAGTTCTTC
CASSWGAGSSYNEQFF
>NA|NA|TRBV11-2|TRBJ2-7
TGTGCCACCAAGAAGGCTAGTTACAACGAGCAGTACTTC
CATKKASYNEQYF
>NA|TRBD2|TRBV28|TRBJ2-7
TGTGCCAGCAGTTCCCCCTCCCTAGCGGGAGCGTCCTACGAGCAGTACTTC
CASSSPSLAGASYEQYF
>NA|TRBD2|TRBV5-6|TRBJ2-4
TGTGCCAGCAGCCTGGGACTAGTTTTAGAGGTAGCCAAAAACATTCAGTACTTC
CASSLGLVLEVAKNIQYF
>NA|TRBD1|TRBV6-5|TRBJ2-7
TGTGCCAGCAGTTGGGACAGCCTTTCCTACGAGCAGTACTTC
CASSWDSLSYEQYF
>NA|NA|TRBV4-1|TRBJ1-1
TGCGCCAGCAGCCCCCAGAGACAGTCTAACACTGAAGCTTTCTTT
CASSPQRQSNTEAFF
>NA|TRBD1|TRBV27|TRBJ1-5
TGTGCCAGCAGTTTGTGGACAGGCGATCAGCCCCAGCATTTT
CASSLWTGDQPQHF
>NA|TRBD1|TRBV5-1|TRBJ2-7
TGCGCCAGCAGCTTGGCAGGGGGCACGGGAGAGCAGTACTTC
CASSLAGGTGEQYF
>NA|TRBD1|TRBV6-5|TRBJ1-5
TGTGCCAGCAGTCCGTCAGGGGGATATCAGCCCCAGCATTTT
CASSPSGGYQPQHF
>NA|TRBD1|TRBV5-1|TRBJ2-3
TGCGCCAGCTCGACACAGGGGACAGATACGCAGTATTTT
CASSTQGTDTQYF
>NA|NA|TRBV10-3|TRBJ2-1
TGTGCCATCCTAATAGGAGCGGAGCAGTTCTTC
CAILIGAEQFF
>NA|TRBD2|TRBV14|TRBJ2-1
TGTGCCAGCAGCCAAGCGGGAGGACTCCTATCACTTGAGCAGTTCTTC
CASSQAGGLLSLEQFF
>NA|NA|TRBV29-1|TRBJ2-1
TGCAGCGTCGGGGGGACAGGTAAATATTACAATGAGCAGTTCTTC
CSVGGTGKYYNEQFF
>NA|NA|TRBV25-1|TRBJ1-2
TGTGCCACCCTGCAGGGGATTAATGGCTACACCTTC
CATLQGINGYTF
>once|TRBD1|TRBV5-5|TRBJ1-1
TGTGCCAGCAGCTTAGACAGGGGCGGACAAGCTTTCTTT
CASSLDRGGQAFF
>NA|TRBD1|TRBV7-3|TRBJ1-2
TGTGCCAGCAGCCCATCGACAGGGAACGATGGCTACACCTTC
CASSPSTGNDGYTF
>NA|NA|TRBV7-3|TRBJ2-6
TGTGCCAGCAGCCCTGGGGTACAGGGTAGTGGGGCCAACGTCCTGACTTTC
CASSPGVQGSGANVLTF
>NA|NA|TRBV6-4|TRBJ1-4
TGTGCCAGCAGAGGACAATATTCAACTAATGAAAAACTGTTTTTT
CASRGQYSTNEKLFF
>NA|TRBD1|TRBV4-1|TRBJ1-2
TGCGCCAGCAGCCGAGGGACAGGGTCTAGCTATGGCTACACCTTC
CASSRGTGSSYGYTF
>NA|NA|TRBV2|TRBJ1-2
TGTGCCAGCAGGACCCTGGTCGGGGACACCTTC
CASRTLVGDTF
>NA|TRBD2|TRBV5-6|TRBJ2-1
TGTGCCAGCAGCAGGCCTAGCGGATTCTCCTACAATGAGCAGTTCTTC
CASSRPSGFSYNEQFF
>NA|NA|TRBV7-8|TRBJ1-1
TGTGCCAGCAGCTTATCCGACGGACTGAGGTTAGCTTTCTTT
CASSLSDGLRLAFF
>NA|NA|TRBV19|TRBJ2-2
TGTGCCAGTAGTCCCCTACTAGCGAACACCGGGGAGCTGTTTTTT
CASSPLLANTGELFF
>NA|TRBD1|TRBV28|TRBJ1-5
TGTGCCAGCAGCCCCCGACAGGGGAGCCAGCCCCAGCATTTT
CASSPRQGSQPQHF
>NA|NA|TRBV28|TRBJ1-1
TGTGCCAGCACAGAGAACAGGGTAGACACTGAAGCTTTCTTT
CASTENRVDTEAFF
>once|NA|TRBV5-4|TRBJ1-1
TGTGCCAGCAGTCAGGGATCCGAAGCTTTCTTT
CASSQGSEAFF
>NA|TRBD2|TRBV7-2|TRBJ2-3
TGTGCCAGCAGCTTAGTCTCCGCGGGAGGTGCAGGGAGTTCAGATACGCAGTATTTT
CASSLVSAGGAGSSDTQYF
>NA|TRBD2|TRBV11-1|TRBJ2-5
TGTGCCAGCAGCTTTAACACGGGAGGCCTCCAAGAGACCCAGTACTTC
CASSFNTGGLQETQYF
>NA|NA|TRBV7-2|TRBJ2-1
TGTGCCAGCAGCTTAAGCCCGTACTACAATGAGCAGTTCTTC
CASSLSPYYNEQFF
>NA|NA|TRBV30|TRBJ2-2
TGTGCCTGGAACCCGGGAATTACTACCGGGGAGCTGTTTTTT
CAWNPGITTGELFF
>NA|NA|TRBV19|TRBJ1-5
TGTGCCAGTAGTATAGCGGGGATCGATCAGCCCCAGCATTTT
CASSIAGIDQPQHF
>NA|TRBD2|TRBV7-7|TRBJ2-7
TGTGCTAGCAGCTTAGGGGGGACTAGCTTATACGAGCAGTACTTC
CASSLGGTSLYEQYF
>NA|NA|TRBV9|TRBJ1-1
TGTGCCAGCAGCGTGGGGGGGCTGACTGAAGCTTTCTTT
CASSVGGLTEAFF
>NA|NA|TRBV25-1|TRBJ2-7
TGTGCCAGCAGTGAATCCAACAAATCTTCCTACGAGCAGTACTTC
CASSESNKSSYEQYF
>NA|NA|TRBV7-8|TRBJ1-1
TGTGCCAGCAGCTTAGGAGAAACCTACACTGAAGCTTTCTTT
CASSLGETYTEAFF
>NA|NA|TRBV29-1|TRBJ2-7
TGCAGCGTTGTGAGGGCCGGAATCGAGCAGTACTTC
CSVVRAGIEQYF
>once|NA|TRBV7-9|TRBJ2-6
TGTGCCAGCAGCTTGAATGGACAGAACTCTGGGGCCAACGTCCTGACTTTC
CASSLNGQNSGANVLTF
>NA|TRBD1|TRBV19|TRBJ1-1
TGTGCCAGTAGTGTCGGGACAGGGAGAATGAACACTGAAGCTTTCTTT
CASSVGTGRMNTEAFF
>NA|NA|TRBV4-2|TRBJ2-2
TGTGCCAGCAGCCAAGATGGCGGCGGTACGAACACCGGGGAGCTGTTTTTT
CASSQDGGGTNTGELFF
>NA|TRBD1|TRBV6-5|TRBJ1-1
TGTGCCAGCAGTTACCTTGGACAGGGGGTTAACACTGAAGCTTTCTTT
CASSYLGQGVNTEAFF
>NA|NA|TRBV19|TRBJ2-5
TGTGCCAGTAGTATGGGGAGGCAAGAGACCCAGTACTTC
CASSMGRQETQYF
>NA|TRBD2|TRBV13|TRBJ2-3
TGTGCCAGCAGCCCCCGGGTATGGGGAGCGGGAGATTGGACAGATACGCAGTATTTT
CASSPRVWGAGDWTDTQYF
>once|NA|TRBV5-4|TRBJ2-7
TGTGCCAGCAGAAAAGACCGACCTAGCTCCTACGAGCAGTACTTC
CASRKDRPSSYEQYF
>NA|TRBD2|TRBV9|TRBJ2-2
TGTGCCAGCAGCGAATTTAGCGGGATCAACACCGGGGAGCTGTTTTTT
CASSEFSGINTGELFF
>NA|NA|TRBV28|TRBJ2-7
TGTGCCAGCAGTTTTAAGTGGGGGCCCTACGAGCAGTACTTC
CASSFKWGPYEQYF